This T cell receptor beta chain was identified during a study of T cells after yellow fever vaccination. Study in general: It was SMART-Seq v4 Ultra Low Input that prepared the fractions with low cell numbers.

This clonotype was seen repeatedly, ten times or more. Its target is not known. The CDR3 has 15 residues. Germline assignment: CDR1 SGHVS and CDR2 FQNEAQ. Losses at the gene ends were 5 bases for V and 2 bases for J; bases not matched to a gene: 8. The study, taken as a whole, reports: Researchers report a weaker secondary response that nonetheless peaked faster, day 5 versus 15. The study re-detected most primary-vaccination clones after the booster (around 96% CD4, roughly 91% CD8).

TCRdb itself ran the 5' RACE reads through MiXCR, one entry per CDR3 protein. The data show over 110,000 distinct CDR3 sequences, 7.7% seen once. The chain uses TRBV7-8 and TRBJ2-5; 7 positions match TRBD2. The receptor was derived from a man aged 30-40 years who received the YFV17D yellow fever vaccine. The starting material was CD4+ T cells sorted from PBMCs, obtained 5 days after the yellow fever booster vaccination. The DNA for the CDR3 is TGTGCCAGCAGCACCCTTCAGGGACTACAAGAGACCCAGTACTTC. Translated, it gives CASSTLQGLQETQYF.